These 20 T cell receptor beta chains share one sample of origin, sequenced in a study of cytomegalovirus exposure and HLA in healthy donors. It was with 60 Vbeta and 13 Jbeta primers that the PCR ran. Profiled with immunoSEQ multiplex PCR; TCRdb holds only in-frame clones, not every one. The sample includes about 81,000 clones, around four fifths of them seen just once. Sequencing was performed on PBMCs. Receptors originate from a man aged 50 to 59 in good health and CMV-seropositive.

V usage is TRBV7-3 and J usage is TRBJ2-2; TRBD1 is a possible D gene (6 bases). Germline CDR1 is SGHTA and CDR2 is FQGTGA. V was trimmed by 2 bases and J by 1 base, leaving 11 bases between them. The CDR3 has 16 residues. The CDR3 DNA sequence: TGTGCCAGCAGCTTAGGGGGCACCGAGAACACCGGGGAGCTGTTTTTT. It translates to CASSLGGTENTGELFF. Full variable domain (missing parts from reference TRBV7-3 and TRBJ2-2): GAGVSQTPSNKVTEKGKYVELRCDPISGHTALYWYRQSLGQGPEFLIYFQGTGAADDSGLPNDRFFAVRPEGSVSTLKIQRTERGDSAVYLCASSLGGTENTGELFFGEGSRLTVL.

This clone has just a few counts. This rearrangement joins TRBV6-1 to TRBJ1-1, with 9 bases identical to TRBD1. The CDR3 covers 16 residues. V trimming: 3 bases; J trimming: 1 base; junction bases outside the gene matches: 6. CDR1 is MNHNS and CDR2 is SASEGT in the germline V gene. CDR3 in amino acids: CASSDVSGQGNTEAFF. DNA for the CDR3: TGTGCCAGCAGTGATGTATCGGGACAGGGGAACACTGAAGCTTTCTTT.

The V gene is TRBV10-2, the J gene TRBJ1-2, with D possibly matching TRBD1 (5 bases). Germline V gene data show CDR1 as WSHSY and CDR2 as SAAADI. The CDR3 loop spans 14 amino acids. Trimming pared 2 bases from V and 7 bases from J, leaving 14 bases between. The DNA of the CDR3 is TGCGCCAGCAGTGAGCGCCAGGGTGAGCGTGGCTACACCTTC. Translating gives CASSERQGERGYTF.

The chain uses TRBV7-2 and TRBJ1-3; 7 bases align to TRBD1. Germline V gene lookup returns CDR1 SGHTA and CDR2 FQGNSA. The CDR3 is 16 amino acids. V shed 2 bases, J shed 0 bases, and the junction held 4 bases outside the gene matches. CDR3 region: CASSLQGVSSGNTIYF. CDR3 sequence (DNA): TGTGCCAGCAGCTTACAGGGGGTCAGCTCTGGAAACACCATATATTTT.

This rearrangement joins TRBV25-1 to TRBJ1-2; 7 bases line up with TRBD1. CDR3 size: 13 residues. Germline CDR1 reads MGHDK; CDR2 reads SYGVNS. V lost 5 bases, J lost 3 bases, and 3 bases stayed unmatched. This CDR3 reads CASSHRGDYGYTF. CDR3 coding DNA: TGTGCCAGCAGTCACAGGGGAGACTATGGCTACACCTTC.

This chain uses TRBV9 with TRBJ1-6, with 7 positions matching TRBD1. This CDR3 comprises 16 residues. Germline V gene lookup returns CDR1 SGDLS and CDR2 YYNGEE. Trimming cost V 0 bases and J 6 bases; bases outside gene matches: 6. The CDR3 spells CASSVAGGQANSPLHF. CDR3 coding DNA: TGTGCCAGCAGCGTAGCCGGAGGACAGGCTAATTCACCCCTCCACTTT. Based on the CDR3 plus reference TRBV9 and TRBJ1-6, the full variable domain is DSGVTQTPKHLITATGQRVTLRCSPRSGDLSVYWYQQSLDQGLQFLIQYYNGEERAKGNILERFSAQQFPDLHSELNLSSLELGDSALYFCASSVAGGQANSPLHFGNGTRLTVT.

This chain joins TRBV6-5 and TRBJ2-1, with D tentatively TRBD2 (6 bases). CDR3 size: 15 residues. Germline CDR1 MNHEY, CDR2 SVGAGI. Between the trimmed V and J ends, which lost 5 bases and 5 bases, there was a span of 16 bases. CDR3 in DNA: TGTGCCAGCAGTCGCGGGACTGTTTTCCACAATGAGCAGTTCTTC. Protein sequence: CASSRGTVFHNEQFF.

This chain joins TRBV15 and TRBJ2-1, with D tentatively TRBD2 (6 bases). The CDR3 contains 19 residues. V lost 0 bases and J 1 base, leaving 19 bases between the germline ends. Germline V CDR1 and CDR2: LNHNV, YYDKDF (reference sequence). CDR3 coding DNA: TGTGCCACCAGCAGAGATTTTGGACTATCCTTGAGGTCCTACAATGAGCAGTTCTTC. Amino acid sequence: CATSRDFGLSLRSYNEQFF.

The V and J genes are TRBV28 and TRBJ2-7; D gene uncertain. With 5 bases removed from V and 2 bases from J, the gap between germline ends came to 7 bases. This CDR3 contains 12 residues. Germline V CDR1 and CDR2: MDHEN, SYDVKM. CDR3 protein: CASSGRTYEQYF. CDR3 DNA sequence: TGTGCCAGCAGTGGGCGAACCTACGAGCAGTACTTC. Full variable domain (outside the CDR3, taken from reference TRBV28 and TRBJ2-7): DVKVTQSSRYLVKRTGEKVFLECVQDMDHENMFWYRQDPGLGLRLIYFSYDVKMKEKGDIPEGYSVSREKKERFSLILESASTNQTSMYLCASSGRTYEQYFGPGTRLTVT.

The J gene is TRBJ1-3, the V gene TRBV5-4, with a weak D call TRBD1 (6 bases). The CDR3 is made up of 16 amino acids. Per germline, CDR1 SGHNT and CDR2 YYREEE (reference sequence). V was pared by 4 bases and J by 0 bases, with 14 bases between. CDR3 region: CASSGDTGYSGNTIYF. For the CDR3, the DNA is TGTGCCAGCAGCGGCGACACAGGGTACTCTGGAAACACCATATATTTT.

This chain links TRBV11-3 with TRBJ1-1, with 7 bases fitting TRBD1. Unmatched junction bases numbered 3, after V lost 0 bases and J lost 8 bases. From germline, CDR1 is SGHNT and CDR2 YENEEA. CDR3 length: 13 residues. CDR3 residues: CASSLEVGGEAFF. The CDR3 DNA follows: TGTGCCAGCAGCTTAGAGGTAGGGGGCGAAGCTTTCTTT.

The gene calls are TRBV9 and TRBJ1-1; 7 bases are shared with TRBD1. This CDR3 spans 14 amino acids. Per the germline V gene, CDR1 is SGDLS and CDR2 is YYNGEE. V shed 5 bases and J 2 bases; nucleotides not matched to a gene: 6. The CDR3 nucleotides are TGTGCCAGCAGTCGACAGGGAGGAAACACTGAAGCTTTCTTT. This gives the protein CASSRQGGNTEAFF.

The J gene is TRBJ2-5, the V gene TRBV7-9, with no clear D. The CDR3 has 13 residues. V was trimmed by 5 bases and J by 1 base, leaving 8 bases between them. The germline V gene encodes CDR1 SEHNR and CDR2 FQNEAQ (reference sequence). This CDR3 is CASSQEIQETQYF. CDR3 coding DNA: TGTGCCAGCAGCCAAGAGATCCAAGAGACCCAGTACTTC.

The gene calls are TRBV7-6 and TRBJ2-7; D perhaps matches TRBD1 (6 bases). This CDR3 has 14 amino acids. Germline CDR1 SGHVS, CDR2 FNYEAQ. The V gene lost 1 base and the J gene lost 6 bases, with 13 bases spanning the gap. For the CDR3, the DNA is TGTGCCAGCAGCTTAGACCCACAGGGTGGCGAGCAGTACTTC. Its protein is CASSLDPQGGEQYF.

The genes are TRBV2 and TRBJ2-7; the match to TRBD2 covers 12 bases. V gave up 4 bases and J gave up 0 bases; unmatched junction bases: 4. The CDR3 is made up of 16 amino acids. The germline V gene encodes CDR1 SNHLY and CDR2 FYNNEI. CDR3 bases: TGTGCCAGCAGTGCCCGACTAGCGGGGGTCTCCTACGAGCAGTACTTC. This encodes CASSARLAGVSYEQYF.

The CDR3 is CAWNNSSTVSQYF. The CDR3 DNA reads as TGTGCCTGGAATAACAGCTCCACGGTGTCCCAGTACTTC. The V call is TRBV30, the J call TRBJ2-5, with D hard to call. The CDR3 totals 13 residues. Germline V gene lookup returns CDR1 GTSNPN and CDR2 SVGIG (reference sequence). V lost 4 bases, J lost 9 bases, and 18 bases lay in between.

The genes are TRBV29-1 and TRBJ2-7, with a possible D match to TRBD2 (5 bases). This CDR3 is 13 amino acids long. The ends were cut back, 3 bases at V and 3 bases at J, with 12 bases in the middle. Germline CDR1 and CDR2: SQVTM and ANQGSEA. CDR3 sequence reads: CSVDGNGNYEQYF. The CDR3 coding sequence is TGCAGCGTTGACGGCAACGGGAACTACGAGCAGTACTTC.

DNA of the CDR3: TGCGCCAGCAGCCAAGGCGCGAGCACCACCGGGGAGCTGTTTTTT. Protein sequence: CASSQGASTTGELFF. The V gene is TRBV4-1, the J gene TRBJ2-2; no clear D gene. The V gene's germline CDR1 is MGHRA and CDR2 YSYEKL. The CDR3 runs to 15 residues. Trimming shortened V by 1 base and J by 4 bases, and 10 bases separated the two germline ends.

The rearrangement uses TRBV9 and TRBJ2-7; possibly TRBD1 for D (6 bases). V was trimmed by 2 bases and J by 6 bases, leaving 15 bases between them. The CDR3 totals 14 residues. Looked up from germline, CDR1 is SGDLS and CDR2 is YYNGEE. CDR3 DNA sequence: TGTGCCAGCAGCGTCACAGGGTTTCAAGGCGAGCAGTACTTC. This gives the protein CASSVTGFQGEQYF.

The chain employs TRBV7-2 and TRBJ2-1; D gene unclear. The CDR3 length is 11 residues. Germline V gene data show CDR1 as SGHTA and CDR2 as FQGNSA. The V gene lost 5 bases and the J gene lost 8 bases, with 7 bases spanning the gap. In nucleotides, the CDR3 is TGTGCCAGCAGCCAACAGCATGAGCAGTTCTTC. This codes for CASSQQHEQFF.